The rows below give T cell receptor beta chains drawn from one sample of a study of regulatory T cells in long-lasting Graves disease. Using its own MiXCR run on the multiplex PCR reads, TCRdb lists one record per CDR3 protein. The sample has about 470,000 distinct CDR3 sequences; more than 13% are singletons. These records were also assigned to another study, of T cells in Graves' hyperthyroidism and ophthalmopathy.

Sequencing used peripheral blood mononuclear cells (PBMCs), obtained at new diagnosis, from a patient treated with antithyroid drugs. These receptors were collected from a woman aged 25 to 39 with Graves disease. Both conserved end residues are part of each CDR3. The order of the fields is CDR3 length, J gene, V gene, CDR3 protein.

length: 14
J: TRBJ2-7
V: TRBV5-1
CDR3: CASSLAAGVYEQYF

length: 13
J: TRBJ2-7
V: TRBV20-1
CDR3: CSARGGGGYEQYF

length: 16
J: TRBJ1-5
V: TRBV9
CDR3: CAWDRDTQQSNQPQHF

length: 14
J: TRBJ1-6
V: TRBV30
CDR3: CAWNTGIGNSPLHF

length: 15
J: TRBJ1-3
V: TRBV6-1
CDR3: CASSEAGRSGNTIYF

length: 15
J: TRBJ2-1
V: TRBV7-6
CDR3: CASIQDGRSYNEQFF

length: 16
J: TRBJ2-1
V: TRBV7-2
CDR3: CASSLAVAGRNNEQFF

length: 15
J: TRBJ2-4
V: TRBV12-3/TRBV12-4
CDR3: CASSLDIPPSNIQYF

length: 12
J: TRBJ2-5
V: TRBV29-1
CDR3: CSGRLAAETQYF

length: 11
J: TRBJ2-1
V: TRBV7-8
CDR3: CASISYNEQFF

length: 15
J: TRBJ1-2
V: TRBV18
CDR3: CASSRGRDHNYGYTF

length: 15
J: TRBJ2-5
V: TRBV7-3
CDR3: CASSFLVGGWETQYF

length: 14
J: TRBJ1-4
V: TRBV27
CDR3: CASHPPGANEKLFF

length: 15
J: TRBJ1-1
V: TRBV30
CDR3: CAWSPKDRLNTEAFF

length: 15
J: TRBJ2-3
V: TRBV20-1
CDR3: CSAGGTFVRTDTQYF

length: 15
J: TRBJ1-4
V: TRBV7-3
CDR3: CASSQGTGVNEKLFF

length: 15
J: TRBJ2-5
V: TRBV19
CDR3: CASSVTQGATGTQYF

length: 16
J: TRBJ1-1
V: TRBV28
CDR3: CASSPSRVGANTEAFF

length: 17
J: TRBJ2-4
V: TRBV20-1
CDR3: CSASWAPQGVVKNIQYF

length: 15
J: TRBJ2-7
V: TRBV20-1
CDR3: CSARDYRGSPYEQYF

length: 14
J: TRBJ2-7
V: TRBV10-2
CDR3: CASKEGQGTYEQYF

length: 16
J: TRBJ1-5
V: TRBV12-3/TRBV12-4
CDR3: CASSPWTGRSNQPQHF

length: 15
J: TRBJ1-3
V: TRBV6-1
CDR3: CASCRGTLPGNTIYF

length: 14
J: TRBJ2-5
V: TRBV28
CDR3: CASSLFRQQETQYF

length: 15
J: TRBJ1-1
V: TRBV3-1
CDR3: CASSQPRVSGTEAFF

length: 14
J: TRBJ1-6
V: TRBV6-2/TRBV6-3
CDR3: CASSSTGYPSPLHF

length: 15
J: TRBJ2-1
V: TRBV7-3
CDR3: CASGRPGGAYNEQFF

length: 16
J: TRBJ2-1
V: TRBV15
CDR3: CATSNSSYYSYNEQFF

length: 11
J: TRBJ2-3
V: TRBV29-1
CDR3: CSVEGLGTQYF

length: 14
J: TRBJ1-5
V: TRBV5-8
CDR3: CASRPGDAGQPQHF

length: 17
J: TRBJ2-1
V: TRBV20-1
CDR3: CSARDLWPLAGDNEQFF

length: 16
J: TRBJ2-3
V: TRBV2
CDR3: CASSERATGFPDTQYF

length: 14
J: TRBJ2-2
V: TRBV20-1
CDR3: CSARDVSYTGELFF

length: 17
J: TRBJ2-1
V: TRBV19
CDR3: CASSTRDRGPFYNEQFF

length: 15
J: TRBJ2-1
V: TRBV19
CDR3: CASSIVPGQFNEQFF

length: 17
J: TRBJ2-3
V: TRBV11-2
CDR3: CASSLPLLAGDTDTQYF

length: 14
J: TRBJ2-3
V: TRBV12-3/TRBV12-4
CDR3: CASSLAKGTDTQYF

length: 13
J: TRBJ2-2
V: TRBV28
CDR3: CASIDRNTGELFF

length: 13
J: TRBJ2-3
V: TRBV19
CDR3: CASNGGRGDTQYF

length: 15
J: TRBJ2-5
V: TRBV27
CDR3: CASSLWPTGGETQYF

length: 15
J: TRBJ2-1
V: TRBV18
CDR3: CASSPGLLALSEQFF

length: 15
J: TRBJ1-1
V: TRBV12-3/TRBV12-4
CDR3: CASSITLGGGTEAFF

length: 15
J: TRBJ2-1
V: TRBV6-2/TRBV6-3
CDR3: CASIMGQGALDEQFF